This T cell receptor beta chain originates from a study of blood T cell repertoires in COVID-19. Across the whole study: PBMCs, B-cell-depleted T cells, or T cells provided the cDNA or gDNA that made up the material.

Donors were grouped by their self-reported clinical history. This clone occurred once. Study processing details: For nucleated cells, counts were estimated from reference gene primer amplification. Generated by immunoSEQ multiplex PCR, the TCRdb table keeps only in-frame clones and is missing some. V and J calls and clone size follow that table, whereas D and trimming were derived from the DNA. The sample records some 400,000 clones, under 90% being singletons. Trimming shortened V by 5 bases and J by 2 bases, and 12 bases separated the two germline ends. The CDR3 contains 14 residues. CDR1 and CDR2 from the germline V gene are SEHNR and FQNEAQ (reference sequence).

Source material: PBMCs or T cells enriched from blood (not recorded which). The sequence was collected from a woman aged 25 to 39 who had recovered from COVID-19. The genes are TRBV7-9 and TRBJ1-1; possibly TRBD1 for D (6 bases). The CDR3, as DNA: TGTGCCAGCAGCCCACCCAGGGGAAACACTGAAGCTTTCTTT. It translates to CASSPPRGNTEAFF.